This entry lists 5 T cell receptor beta chains sequenced from one sample in a study of B cell selection in AIRE deficiency. This table comes from immunoSEQ multiplex PCR, and its TCRdb copy is limited to in-frame clones, with some not included. The table lists tens of thousands of clones, about nine tenths of them singletons, with roughly 1.4% in the top ten. Regulatory T cells were sorted as CD4+CD25hiCD127low/negative cells. Sequenced material: CD4+CD25+ Tregs sorted from PBMCs. The source is a human donor in good health.

The J gene is TRBJ2-1, the V gene TRBV9; 10 nucleotides agree with TRBD1. The length of the CDR3 is 16 residues. Germline values: CDR1 SGDLS, CDR2 YYNGEE. Unmatched junction bases numbered 6, after V lost 0 bases and J lost 6 bases. CDR3 in DNA: TGTGCCAGCAGCGTAGGTCCGGGACAGGGGATCAATGAGCAGTTCTTC. It encodes CASSVGPGQGINEQFF.

The J gene is TRBJ1-6, the V gene TRBV5-6, with D perhaps TRBD1 (6 bases). V lost 4 bases and J 0 bases, leaving 14 bases between the germline ends. Germline CDR1 reads SGHDT; CDR2 reads YYEEEE. The CDR3 is 17 amino acids. The CDR3 sequence: CASSRARGNSYNSPLHF. DNA for the CDR3: TGTGCCAGCAGCCGTGCAAGGGGGAACTCCTATAATTCACCCCTCCACTTT.

The rearrangement links TRBV19 to TRBJ2-5; 7 nucleotides match TRBD2. The CDR3 extends over 13 amino acids. V trimming: 6 bases; J trimming: 2 bases; junction bases outside the gene matches: 3. Germline V gene data show CDR1 as LNHDA and CDR2 as SQIVND (reference sequence). Written as DNA, the CDR3 is TGTGCCAGTAGACCTAGCGGACAAGAGACCCAGTACTTC. This sequence encodes CASRPSGQETQYF.

This chain connects TRBV7-2 to TRBJ1-3, with D unclear. V was pared by 0 bases and J by 3 bases, with 6 bases between. The CDR3 runs 14 residues. CDR1 is SGHTA, CDR2 FQGNSA, per germline. Here the CDR3 DNA reads TGTGCCAGCAGCTTAGCGGGGTTTGGAAACACCATATATTTT. Its protein product is CASSLAGFGNTIYF.

This clone is a singleton in its sample. J is TRBJ1-2 and V is TRBV4-2, with D unclear. Germline V lookup: CDR1 LGHNA, CDR2 YNFKEQ. The CDR3 spans 15 residues. The V end lost 1 base, the J end lost 0 bases, and 9 bases lay between the germline ends. CDR3 sequence: CASSQGGITNYGYTF. CDR3 bases: TGTGCCAGCAGCCAAGGTGGGATTACTAACTATGGCTACACCTTC.